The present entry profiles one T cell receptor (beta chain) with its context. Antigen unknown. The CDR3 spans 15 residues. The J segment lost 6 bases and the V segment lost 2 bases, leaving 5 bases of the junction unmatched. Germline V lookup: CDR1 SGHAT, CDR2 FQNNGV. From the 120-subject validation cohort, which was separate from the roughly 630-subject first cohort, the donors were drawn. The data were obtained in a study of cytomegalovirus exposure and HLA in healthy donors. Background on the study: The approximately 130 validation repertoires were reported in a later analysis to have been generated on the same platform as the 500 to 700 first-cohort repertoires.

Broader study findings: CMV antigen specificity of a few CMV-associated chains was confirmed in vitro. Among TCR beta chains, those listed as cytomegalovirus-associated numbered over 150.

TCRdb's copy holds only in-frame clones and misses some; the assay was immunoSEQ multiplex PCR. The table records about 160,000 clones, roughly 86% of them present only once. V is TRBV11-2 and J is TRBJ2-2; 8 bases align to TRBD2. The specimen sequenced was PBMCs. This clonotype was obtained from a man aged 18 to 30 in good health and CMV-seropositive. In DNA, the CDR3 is TGTGCCAGCAGCTTATCGGGAGGGCCGGCCGGGGAGCTGTTTTTT. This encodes CASSLSGGPAGELFF. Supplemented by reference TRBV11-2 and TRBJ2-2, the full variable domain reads EAGVAQSPRYKIIEKRQSVAFWCNPISGHATLYWYQQILGQGPKLLIQFQNNGVVDDSQLPKDRFSAERLKGVDSTLKIQPAKLEDSAVYLCASSLSGGPAGELFFGEGSRLTVL.